These 24 T cell receptor beta chains share one sample of origin, sequenced in a study of T-cell memory formation after mild COVID-19. One entry per CDR3 protein, called by TCRdb with MiXCR from the 5' RACE reads. The sample lists 200,000 to 250,000 distinct CDR3 sequences, 7.5% to 10% occurring once. Sequenced material: PBMCs or a T cell subset sorted from them (not recorded which). These receptors originate from a man in his late teens or twenties who had mild COVID-19 (a few samples of this study predate the infection). Cell type and time point are not known.

This clonotype turned up a few times. V usage is TRBV5-1 and J usage is TRBJ1-1, with 9 bases matching TRBD1. V shed 4 bases, J shed 5 bases, and the junction held 3 bases outside the gene matches. CDR1 and CDR2 from the germline V gene are SGHRS and YFSETQ. The CDR3 has 13 amino acids. In nucleotides, the CDR3 is TGCGCCAGCAGCCGGACAGGGGAAACTGAAGCTTTCTTT. This translates into CASSRTGETEAFF.

This clonotype was seen a handful of times. The chain carries TRBV10-3 and TRBJ1-4; D may be TRBD1 (6 bases). Germline CDR1 and CDR2: ENHRY and SYGVKD. V shed 3 bases and J shed 8 bases, with 10 bases lying between them. This CDR3 is built from 13 residues. DNA for the CDR3: TGTGCCATCAGTGAACAGGGTAAAGAAAAACTGTTTTTT. This translates into CAISEQGKEKLFF.

V and J are TRBV5-1 and TRBJ1-6; D remains unclear. Germline CDR1 and CDR2: SGHRS and YFSETQ. The CDR3 runs to 13 residues. V was cut by 5 bases and J by 7 bases, with 10 bases left in between. The CDR3 loop is CASSAATNSPLHF. The CDR3 DNA reads TGCGCCAGCAGTGCCGCTACAAATTCACCCCTCCACTTT.

The table lists this clonotype with many counts. The chain joins TRBV27 to TRBJ2-3; D is unresolved. V gave up 5 bases and J gave up 5 bases, with 11 bases separating them. The CDR3 is 13 residues long. The germline V gene encodes CDR1 MNHEY and CDR2 SMNVEV (reference sequence). CDR3 in DNA: TGTGCCAGCAGTCAACGGCCCCAAGATACGCAGTATTTT. It specifies CASSQRPQDTQYF.

This clonotype occurred a few times. The chain carries TRBV2 and TRBJ2-7; D tentatively reads TRBD1 or TRBD2 (5 bases each). Trimming left V 8 bases short and J 2 bases short, with 13 bases between. The CDR3 has 13 residues. Germline V lookup: CDR1 SNHLY, CDR2 FYNNEI. CDR3 region: CASGWGSTYEQYF. Written as DNA, the CDR3 is TGTGCCAGCGGGTGGGGGAGTACCTACGAGCAGTACTTC. Variable domain in full (rest from reference TRBV2 and TRBJ2-7): EPEVTQTPSHQVTQMGQEVILRCVPISNHLYFYWYRQILGQKVEFLVSFYNNEISEKSEIFDDQFSVERPDGSNFTLKIRSTKLEDSAMYFCASGWGSTYEQYFGPGTRLTVT.

J is TRBJ2-2 and V is TRBV9; no firm D call. The CDR3 length is 14 residues. V was clipped by 5 bases and J by 5 bases, with 13 bases between them. CDR1 SGDLS and CDR2 YYNGEE come from the germline V gene. CDR3 loop: CASSPRAETGELFF. The CDR3 DNA is TGTGCCAGCAGTCCTAGGGCGGAGACCGGGGAGCTGTTTTTT.

This clonotype was seen only a few times. The chain is built from TRBV6-4 and TRBJ1-2; D is undetermined. CDR1 is MRHNA, CDR2 SNTAGT, per germline. Trimming took off 3 bases at V and 8 bases at J, with 10 bases between the two ends. This CDR3 is built from 12 residues. This CDR3 reads CASSDTGNGYTF. CDR3 DNA sequence: TGTGCCAGCAGTGATACGGGGAACGGCTACACCTTC.

A few counts support this clonotype. The chain employs TRBV12-3 or TRBV12-4 and TRBJ1-1, with unresolved D. V was cut by 6 bases and J by 7 bases, with 15 bases left in between. CDR3 length: 13 amino acids. The DNA of the CDR3 is TGTGCCAGCAGCTACGAGCGCTTAAGTGAAGCTTTCTTT. This gives the protein CASSYERLSEAFF.

This clonotype was counted many times. J is TRBJ1-1 and V is TRBV15, with D uncertain. V was trimmed by 7 bases and J by 0 bases, leaving 9 bases between them. Germline-derived CDR1 and CDR2 are LNHNV and YYDKDF (reference sequence). The CDR3 extends over 13 amino acids. CDR3 protein: CATTRDLNTEAFF. The CDR3 bases are TGTGCCACCACGCGTGACTTGAACACTGAAGCTTTCTTT.

This clonotype was counted at least ten times. The chain is built from TRBV4-2 and TRBJ2-1, with D perhaps TRBD1 (5 bases). Germline V gene lookup returns CDR1 LGHNA and CDR2 YNFKEQ. V lost 2 bases to trimming and J lost 9 bases, with 11 bases between them. The CDR3 length is 13 residues. The CDR3 protein is CASSQPGQIEQFF. As DNA, the CDR3 is TGTGCCAGCAGCCAACCCGGACAAATTGAGCAGTTCTTC.

This clonotype was counted only a few times. The chain couples TRBV15 to TRBJ2-5, with D possibly called TRBD1 or TRBD2 (7 bases each). CDR1 is LNHNV, CDR2 YYDKDF, per germline (reference sequence). Trimming took off 4 bases at V and 3 bases at J, with 12 bases between the two ends. This CDR3 contains 14 residues. Here the CDR3 reads CATSKGGTEETQYF. Here the CDR3 DNA reads TGTGCCACCAGCAAGGGAGGGACAGAAGAGACCCAGTACTTC.

The J gene is TRBJ2-3, the V gene TRBV9; D is undetermined. Trimming removed 4 bases from V and 6 bases from J, with 18 bases in between. This CDR3 region has 15 residues. The germline V gene has CDR1 SGDLS and CDR2 YYNGEE. CDR3 sequence reads: CASSQSAVQGDTQYF. CDR3 coding DNA: TGTGCCAGCAGCCAGTCAGCTGTCCAAGGGGATACGCAGTATTTT.

This clonotype was seen a handful of times. The chain has TRBV7-2 and TRBJ2-7; either TRBD1 or TRBD2 may supply D (5 bases each). The germline V gene has CDR1 SGHTA and CDR2 FQGNSA. Trimming took off 5 bases at V and 6 bases at J, with 23 bases between the two ends. This CDR3 has 16 amino acids. The CDR3 spells CASSRDPISFGIEQYF. For the CDR3, the DNA is TGTGCCAGCAGCCGGGACCCTATTAGCTTTGGAATCGAGCAGTACTTC.

The chain carries TRBV6-4 and TRBJ2-7; a possible D gene is TRBD2 (6 bases). The CDR3 contains 13 residues. Germline V CDR1 and CDR2: MRHNA, SNTAGT. With 8 bases removed from V and 4 bases from J, the gap between germline ends came to 15 bases. This chain's CDR3 is CASGSGTEYEQYV. The CDR3 DNA reads as TGTGCCAGCGGGTCCGGGACTGAGTACGAGCAGTACGTC.

This clonotype was counted ten times or more. The chain is built from TRBV4-2 and TRBJ2-5; 13 bases align to TRBD2. With 4 bases clipped from V and 1 base from J, the junction kept 3 bases outside the gene matches. The CDR3 is 16 residues long. Germline V gene sequence: CDR1 LGHNA, CDR2 YNFKEQ. CDR3 sequence reads: CASSPRLAGGQETQYF. The CDR3 DNA sequence: TGTGCCAGCAGCCCAAGACTAGCGGGGGGCCAAGAGACCCAGTACTTC.

In this sample, this clonotype turned up many times. The chain joins TRBV7-7 to TRBJ2-7, with 10 bases that match TRBD1. Per the germline V gene, CDR1 is SSHAT and CDR2 is FNYEAQ (reference sequence). Trimming cost V 6 bases and J 6 bases; bases outside gene matches: 11. This CDR3 region has 15 residues. The CDR3 sequence: CASSQTGGATSEQYF. DNA of the CDR3: TGTGCCAGCAGTCAGACAGGGGGCGCGACCAGCGAGCAGTACTTC.

The table lists this clonotype with many counts. CDR3 bases: TGTGCCAGCAGTGAAGGACTAGCGGGGAACAATGAGCAGTTCTTC. Translation gives CASSEGLAGNNEQFF. The genes are TRBV6-1 and TRBJ2-1, with 11 bases fitting TRBD2. Germline loops: CDR1 MNHNS, CDR2 SASEGT. The ends lost 1 base at V and 5 bases at J; junction bases unmatched: 1. This CDR3 has 15 residues.

At least ten counts were recorded for this clonotype. The rearrangement uses TRBV4-2 and TRBJ1-1, with D tentatively TRBD1 (6 bases). The CDR3 is 15 amino acids. V lost 0 bases and J lost 3, with 11 bases in between. Germline loops: CDR1 LGHNA, CDR2 YNFKEQ. CDR3 DNA sequence: TGTGCCAGCAGCCAAGAACAGGGAGGTGACACTGAAGCTTTCTTT. It specifies CASSQEQGGDTEAFF.

This clonotype has more than one count but fewer than ten. The chain combines TRBV10-3 with TRBJ2-2; TRBD1 is a possible D gene (5 bases). The germline V gene encodes CDR1 ENHRY and CDR2 SYGVKD. The V end lost 7 bases, the J end lost 7 bases, and 13 bases lay between the germline ends. The CDR3 sequence is 13 residues long. The CDR3 DNA sequence: TGTGCCATCACCGAGACAGTTGGCGGGGAGCTGTTTTTT. As protein: CAITETVGGELFF.

This clonotype was seen ten or more times. The J gene is TRBJ2-2, the V gene TRBV4-3, with D perhaps matching TRBD1 (5 bases). Trimming removed 0 bases at V and 2 bases at J, with 16 bases between. This CDR3 spans 18 amino acids. Germline V gives CDR1 LGHNA, CDR2 YSLEER. The CDR3 DNA follows: TGCGCCAGCAGCCAAGAAACTACAGGACGCATTAACACCGGGGAGCTGTTTTTT. Amino acid sequence: CASSQETTGRINTGELFF.

This chain joins TRBV7-2 and TRBJ2-2; D unclear. The length of the CDR3 is 15 residues. Germline V CDR1 and CDR2: SGHTA, FQGNSA. V lost 3 bases to trimming and J lost 4 bases, with 12 bases between them. CDR3 coding DNA: TGTGCCAGCAGCTTGAACCCACCGCTCACCGGGGAGCTGTTTTTT. This codes for CASSLNPPLTGELFF.

This clonotype was seen more than once but under ten times. The chain carries TRBV5-6 and TRBJ2-5; D tentatively fits TRBD1 or TRBD2 (6 bases each). CDR3 length: 14 residues. Germline CDR1 SGHDT, CDR2 YYEEEE. Trimming pared 4 bases from V and 5 bases from J, leaving 15 bases between. Here the CDR3 reads CASSPGGGTETQYF. The DNA for the CDR3 is TGTGCCAGCAGCCCTGGAGGGGGTACGGAGACCCAGTACTTC.

The V gene is TRBV6-6, the J gene TRBJ1-5, with D perhaps matching TRBD1 (5 bases). V shed 6 bases and J shed 4 bases, with 13 bases lying between them. The CDR3 runs to 14 residues. CDR1 and CDR2 from the germline V gene are MNHNY and SVGAGI (reference sequence). CDR3 coding DNA: TGTGCCAGCAGGCTAGCTGCAGGGAATCAGCCCCAGCATTTT. Protein product: CASRLAAGNQPQHF.

This clonotype was counted a few times. V is TRBV3-1 and J is TRBJ1-1, with D unclear. Trimming took 3 bases from V and 0 from J, leaving 11 bases between them. This CDR3 is 15 amino acids long. Germline assignment: CDR1 LGHDT and CDR2 YNNKEL (reference sequence). The DNA for the CDR3 is TGTGCCAGCAGCCAGCCCGGGTCCATGAACACTGAAGCTTTCTTT. Residues: CASSQPGSMNTEAFF.